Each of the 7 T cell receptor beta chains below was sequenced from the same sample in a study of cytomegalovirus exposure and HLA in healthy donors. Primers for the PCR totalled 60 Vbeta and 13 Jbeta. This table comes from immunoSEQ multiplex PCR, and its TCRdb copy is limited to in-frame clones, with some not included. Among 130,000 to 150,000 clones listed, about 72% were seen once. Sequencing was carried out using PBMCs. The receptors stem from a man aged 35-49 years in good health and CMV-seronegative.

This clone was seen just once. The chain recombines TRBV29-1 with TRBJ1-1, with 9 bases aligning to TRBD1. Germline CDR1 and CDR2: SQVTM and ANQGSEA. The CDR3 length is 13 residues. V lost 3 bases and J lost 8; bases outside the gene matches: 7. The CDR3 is CSVDPNRGHEAFF. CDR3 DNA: TGCAGCGTTGATCCTAACAGGGGGCACGAAGCTTTCTTT. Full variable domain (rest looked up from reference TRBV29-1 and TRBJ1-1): SAVISQKPSRDICQRGTSLTIQCQVDSQVTMMFWYRQQPGQSLTLIATANQGSEATYESGFVIDKFPISRPNLTFSTLTVSNMSPEDSSIYLCSVDPNRGHEAFFGQGTRLTVV.

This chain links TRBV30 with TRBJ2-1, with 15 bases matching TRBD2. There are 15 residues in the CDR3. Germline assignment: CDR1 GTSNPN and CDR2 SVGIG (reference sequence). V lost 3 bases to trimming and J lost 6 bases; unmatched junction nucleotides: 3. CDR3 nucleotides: TGTGCCTGGAGCCGGGGACTAGCGGGGGGCAATGAGCAGTTCTTC. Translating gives CAWSRGLAGGNEQFF.

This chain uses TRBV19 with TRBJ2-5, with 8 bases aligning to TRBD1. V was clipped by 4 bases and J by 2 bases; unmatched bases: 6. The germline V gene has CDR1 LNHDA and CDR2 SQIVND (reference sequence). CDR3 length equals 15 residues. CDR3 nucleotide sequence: TGTGCCAGTAGTACACAAAGGACAGGGCAAGAGACCCAGTACTTC. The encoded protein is CASSTQRTGQETQYF.

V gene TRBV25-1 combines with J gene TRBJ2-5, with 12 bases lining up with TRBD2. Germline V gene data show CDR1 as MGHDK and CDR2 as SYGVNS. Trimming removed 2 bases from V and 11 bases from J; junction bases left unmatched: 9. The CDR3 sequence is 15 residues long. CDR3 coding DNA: TGTGCCAGCAGTGAAGGGCTAGCGGGAGGGTTAAAGCAGTACTTC. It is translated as CASSEGLAGGLKQYF.

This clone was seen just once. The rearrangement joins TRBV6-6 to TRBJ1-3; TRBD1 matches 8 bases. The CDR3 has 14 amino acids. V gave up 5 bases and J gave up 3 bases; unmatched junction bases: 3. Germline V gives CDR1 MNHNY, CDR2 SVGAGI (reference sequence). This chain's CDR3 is CASSTDRVGNTIYF. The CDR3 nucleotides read TGTGCCAGCAGTACGGACAGGGTTGGAAACACCATATATTTT.

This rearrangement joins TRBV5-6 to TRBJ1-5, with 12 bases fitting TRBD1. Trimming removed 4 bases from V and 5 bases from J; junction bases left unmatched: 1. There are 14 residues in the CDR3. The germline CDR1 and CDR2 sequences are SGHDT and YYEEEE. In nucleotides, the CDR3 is TGTGCCAGCAGCCGGGACAGGGGGCATCAGCCCCAGCATTTT. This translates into CASSRDRGHQPQHF.

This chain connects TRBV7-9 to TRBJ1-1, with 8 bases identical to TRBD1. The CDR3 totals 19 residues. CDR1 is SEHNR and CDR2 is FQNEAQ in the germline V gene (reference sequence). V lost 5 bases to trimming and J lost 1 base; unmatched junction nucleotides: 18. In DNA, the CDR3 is TGTGCCAGCAGCCTAACACCTATCGACTGGGACAGGCCGAACACTGAAGCTTTCTTT. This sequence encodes CASSLTPIDWDRPNTEAFF.